The following is a TCR beta chain sequence with its context. An end of the junction differs from the germline gene, which may be a read error. This entry comes from a study of blood T cell repertoires in COVID-19. Study at large: The cDNA or gDNA used as material had been derived from T cells, B-cell-depleted T cells, or PBMCs.

The germline V gene encodes CDR1 LNHDA and CDR2 SQIVND (reference sequence). This CDR3 region has 14 residues. Clones were read by immunoSEQ multiplex PCR, and TCRdb kept only the in-frame ones, dropping some. This table has around 190,000 clones, about 86% appearing once. Sequenced input: peripheral blood. This chain links TRBV19 with TRBJ1-2; D remains unclear. This clonotype was sampled from a middle-aged man with active or convalescent COVID-19. The CDR3 spells CASSIIGVSDGYTF. The CDR3 DNA is TGTGCCAGCAGTATAATCGGGGTTTCTGATGGCTACACCTTC.